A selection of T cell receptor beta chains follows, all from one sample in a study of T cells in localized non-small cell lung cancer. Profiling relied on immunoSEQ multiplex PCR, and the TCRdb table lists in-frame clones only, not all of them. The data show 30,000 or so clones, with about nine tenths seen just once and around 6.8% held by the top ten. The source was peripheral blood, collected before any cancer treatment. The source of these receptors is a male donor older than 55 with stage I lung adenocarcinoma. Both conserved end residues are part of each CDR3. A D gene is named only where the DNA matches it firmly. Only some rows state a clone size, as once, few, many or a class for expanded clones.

CDR3 DNA: TGTGCCAGCAGGGAGTTGTCCTACGAGCAGTACTTC
CDR3 protein: CASRELSYEQYF
D gene: .
J gene: TRBJ2-7
V gene: TRBV6-1
clone size: .

CDR3 DNA: TGTGCCAGCAGCCGGGACAGGATCACTTCTAATGAAAAACTGTTTTTT
CDR3 protein: CASSRDRITSNEKLFF
D gene: TRBD1
J gene: TRBJ1-4
V gene: TRBV2
clone size: .

CDR3 DNA: TGTGCCAGCTCACCGGACAGGGGGAATGAAAAACTGTTTTTT
CDR3 protein: CASSPDRGNEKLFF
D gene: TRBD1
J gene: TRBJ1-4
V gene: TRBV18
clone size: .

CDR3 DNA: TGCGCCAGCAGCTTGGTGCTAGCGGGGGGCCAGGAGACCCAGTACTTC
CDR3 protein: CASSLVLAGGQETQYF
D gene: TRBD2
J gene: TRBJ2-5
V gene: TRBV5-1
clone size: .

CDR3 DNA: TGTGCCAGCAGTTTGAGGGCAGGGAACACTGAAGCTTTCTTT
CDR3 protein: CASSLRAGNTEAFF
D gene: .
J gene: TRBJ1-1
V gene: TRBV27
clone size: .

CDR3 DNA: TGTGCCAGTAGGAGGGACCTAAGAGGTGAGCAGTTCTTC
CDR3 protein: CASRRDLRGEQFF
D gene: .
J gene: TRBJ2-1
V gene: TRBV19
clone size: .

CDR3 DNA: TGTGCCAGCAGCGTAGGACCCTCGGGGTCGGGTGAAAAACTGTTTTTT
CDR3 protein: CASSVGPSGSGEKLFF
D gene: .
J gene: TRBJ1-4
V gene: TRBV9
clone size: .

CDR3 DNA: TGTGCCAGCAGCCCAAGGGCCAGGGGGCATGGCTACACCTTC
CDR3 protein: CASSPRARGHGYTF
D gene: TRBD1
J gene: TRBJ1-2
V gene: TRBV7-9
clone size: .

CDR3 DNA: TGCGCCAGCAGCCAAGAGGGTCAGGGGGCAGAAAAACTGTTTTTT
CDR3 protein: CASSQEGQGAEKLFF
D gene: TRBD1
J gene: TRBJ1-4
V gene: TRBV4-3
clone size: .

CDR3 DNA: TGTGCCAGTAGTATGGCGGAGTCGCAGGGTAATCAGCCCCAGCATTTT
CDR3 protein: CASSMAESQGNQPQHF
D gene: .
J gene: TRBJ1-5
V gene: TRBV19
clone size: .

CDR3 DNA: TGTGCCAGCAGCTCAACAGGGGATGGCTACACCTTC
CDR3 protein: CASSSTGDGYTF
D gene: TRBD1
J gene: TRBJ1-2
V gene: TRBV7-8
clone size: few

CDR3 DNA: TGTGCCAGCAGCGCGACAGGGCTGTATAATTCACCCCTCCACTTT
CDR3 protein: CASSATGLYNSPLHF
D gene: TRBD1
J gene: TRBJ1-6
V gene: TRBV9
clone size: .

CDR3 DNA: TGTGCCAGCAGACAGGGTCAAGAGACCCAGTACTTC
CDR3 protein: CASRQGQETQYF
D gene: .
J gene: TRBJ2-5
V gene: TRBV28
clone size: few

CDR3 DNA: TGTGCCAGCAGCCAAGCCCTAGACGGACACTACGAGCAGTACTTC
CDR3 protein: CASSQALDGHYEQYF
D gene: .
J gene: TRBJ2-7
V gene: TRBV14
clone size: .

CDR3 DNA: TGTGCCAGCAGCCCTAGGACAGGGGCCTTCCTCACCACAGATACGCAGTATTTT
CDR3 protein: CASSPRTGAFLTTDTQYF
D gene: TRBD1
J gene: TRBJ2-3
V gene: TRBV7-2
clone size: .

CDR3 DNA: TGCGCCACCTCGAGTACAGGGGGCGAGGAGACCCAGTACTTC
CDR3 protein: CATSSTGGEETQYF
D gene: TRBD1
J gene: TRBJ2-5
V gene: TRBV5-1
clone size: .

CDR3 DNA: TGTGCCAGCAGCGCCTCCTCGGAGCAGTACTTC
CDR3 protein: CASSASSEQYF
D gene: .
J gene: TRBJ2-7
V gene: TRBV9
clone size: medium-sized

CDR3 DNA: TGTGCCAGCAGCTATGATACCCTCCTTAATGAGCAGTTCTTC
CDR3 protein: CASSYDTLLNEQFF
D gene: .
J gene: TRBJ2-1
V gene: TRBV7-2
clone size: .

CDR3 DNA: TGTGCCAGTAGTATTGGCAGCCCCACCGGGGAGCTGTTTTTT
CDR3 protein: CASSIGSPTGELFF
D gene: .
J gene: TRBJ2-2
V gene: TRBV19
clone size: .

CDR3 DNA: TGTGCCAGTAGGGAGTCAATGGGCACTGAAGCTTTCTTT
CDR3 protein: CASRESMGTEAFF
D gene: .
J gene: TRBJ1-1
V gene: TRBV19
clone size: .

CDR3 DNA: TGTGCCAGTAGTATAGGAACAGGCCTCAATCAGCCCCAGCATTTT
CDR3 protein: CASSIGTGLNQPQHF
D gene: .
J gene: TRBJ1-5
V gene: TRBV19
clone size: .

CDR3 DNA: TGTGCCAGCAGCCTGGGGGTCGGCACCGGGGAGCTGTTTTTT
CDR3 protein: CASSLGVGTGELFF
D gene: .
J gene: TRBJ2-2
V gene: TRBV4-2
clone size: .

CDR3 DNA: TGTGCCAGCAAGAACAGGGTGGGCACCGGGGAGCTGTTTTTT
CDR3 protein: CASKNRVGTGELFF
D gene: .
J gene: TRBJ2-2
V gene: TRBV27
clone size: .

CDR3 DNA: TGTGCCAGTAGTCAACAGGGAGGAGATACGCAGTATTTT
CDR3 protein: CASSQQGGDTQYF
D gene: .
J gene: TRBJ2-3
V gene: TRBV19
clone size: .

CDR3 DNA: TGTGCCAGCAGTGATGGACTAGCGGGGGGGAAAGAGACCCAGTACTTC
CDR3 protein: CASSDGLAGGKETQYF
D gene: TRBD2
J gene: TRBJ2-5
V gene: TRBV6-1
clone size: .

CDR3 DNA: TGTGCCAGCAGTTTAGTCACAGGGGTTAATGACTACACCTTC
CDR3 protein: CASSLVTGVNDYTF
D gene: TRBD1
J gene: TRBJ1-2
V gene: TRBV7-8
clone size: .

CDR3 DNA: TGTGCCAGCGAGCTTGGAGGGACAGTCTCCTACAATGAGCAGTTCTTC
CDR3 protein: CASELGGTVSYNEQFF
D gene: .
J gene: TRBJ2-1
V gene: TRBV7-2
clone size: .

CDR3 DNA: TGTGCCAGTAGCTCCCGAGGGGAGGAAGAAAAACTGTTTTTT
CDR3 protein: CASSSRGEEEKLFF
D gene: .
J gene: TRBJ1-4
V gene: TRBV19
clone size: .

CDR3 DNA: TGTGCCAGCAGCGTAGGAATTAGCGGGGGCCCCTTAACCGGGGAGCTGTTTTTT
CDR3 protein: CASSVGISGGPLTGELFF
D gene: TRBD2
J gene: TRBJ2-2
V gene: TRBV9
clone size: few

CDR3 DNA: TGTGCCAGCAGCCCCGGGCAGGGCCGCTCTGGGGCCAACGTCCTGACTTTC
CDR3 protein: CASSPGQGRSGANVLTF
D gene: .
J gene: TRBJ2-6
V gene: TRBV5-4
clone size: .

CDR3 DNA: TGTGCCAGCAGTTCCGATCGGGATACGCAGTATTTT
CDR3 protein: CASSSDRDTQYF
D gene: .
J gene: TRBJ2-3
V gene: TRBV28
clone size: once

CDR3 DNA: TGTGCCAGCTCGGCGGGGGGTTCCACGGAGACCCAGTACTTC
CDR3 protein: CASSAGGSTETQYF
D gene: TRBD2
J gene: TRBJ2-5
V gene: TRBV18
clone size: .

CDR3 DNA: TGTGCCAGTAGTATAGGACTAGCGGGGGGGCGGCAGTTCTTC
CDR3 protein: CASSIGLAGGRQFF
D gene: TRBD2
J gene: TRBJ2-1
V gene: TRBV19
clone size: .

CDR3 DNA: TGTGCCAGCAGCTTAATCGGCCGGACAGGGAAGAATGAGCAGTTCTTC
CDR3 protein: CASSLIGRTGKNEQFF
D gene: TRBD1
J gene: TRBJ2-1
V gene: TRBV7-2
clone size: .

CDR3 DNA: TGTGCCAGCAGCTTATACAGCAGGGAGCAGTTCTTC
CDR3 protein: CASSLYSREQFF
D gene: .
J gene: TRBJ2-1
V gene: TRBV7-2
clone size: .

CDR3 DNA: TGTGCCAGCAGTGAGATTAACTATGGCTACACCTTC
CDR3 protein: CASSEINYGYTF
D gene: .
J gene: TRBJ1-2
V gene: TRBV28
clone size: .

CDR3 DNA: TGTGCCAGCAGCCCGGCGGAGGCTGGGGCCAACGTCCTGACTTTC
CDR3 protein: CASSPAEAGANVLTF
D gene: .
J gene: TRBJ2-6
V gene: TRBV5-5
clone size: few

CDR3 DNA: TGTGCCAGCAGCTTGAAGCGGGGGCCTTCCTACGAGCAGTACTTC
CDR3 protein: CASSLKRGPSYEQYF
D gene: TRBD2
J gene: TRBJ2-7
V gene: TRBV7-2
clone size: .

CDR3 DNA: TGTGCCAGCAGCAAGCACAGGGGGCTGGAGTTGAATCAGCCCCAGCATTTT
CDR3 protein: CASSKHRGLELNQPQHF
D gene: .
J gene: TRBJ1-5
V gene: TRBV21-1
clone size: medium-sized

CDR3 DNA: TGTGCCAGCAGCTCTCCCAGGGAGAAAGATACGCAGTATTTT
CDR3 protein: CASSSPREKDTQYF
D gene: .
J gene: TRBJ2-3
V gene: TRBV11-3
clone size: .

CDR3 DNA: TGTGCCAGCAGCTTAAATGCGGGGGCAACCGGGGAGCTGTTTTTT
CDR3 protein: CASSLNAGATGELFF
D gene: .
J gene: TRBJ2-2
V gene: TRBV7-2
clone size: .

CDR3 DNA: TGTGCCAGCAGCGTAGGAATAGGGCCGAACGAGCAGTACTTC
CDR3 protein: CASSVGIGPNEQYF
D gene: .
J gene: TRBJ2-7
V gene: TRBV9
clone size: once

CDR3 DNA: TGTGCCAGCAGCGCCTCAGGGGGCGGGAGGAGAGAAGCTTTCTTT
CDR3 protein: CASSASGGGRREAFF
D gene: TRBD1
J gene: TRBJ1-1
V gene: TRBV7-2
clone size: .

CDR3 DNA: TGTGCCAGCAGCACTAAGACAGGGTGGCGCGAGACCCAGTACTTC
CDR3 protein: CASSTKTGWRETQYF
D gene: TRBD1
J gene: TRBJ2-5
V gene: TRBV7-2
clone size: .

CDR3 DNA: TGTGCCAGCAGTGATGGGGTATCTGGAAACACCATATATTTT
CDR3 protein: CASSDGVSGNTIYF
D gene: .
J gene: TRBJ1-3
V gene: TRBV6-1
clone size: few

CDR3 DNA: TGTGCCAGCAAGACGACTAGCGGGGGGGGAGAGACCCAGTACTTC
CDR3 protein: CASKTTSGGGETQYF
D gene: TRBD2
J gene: TRBJ2-5
V gene: TRBV2
clone size: .

CDR3 DNA: TGTGCCAGCAGCGACACGAACACCGGGGAGCTGTTTTTT
CDR3 protein: CASSDTNTGELFF
D gene: .
J gene: TRBJ2-2
V gene: TRBV6-6
clone size: .

CDR3 DNA: TGTGCCACCGCAGACAGGGGAGGGGATGGCTACACCTTC
CDR3 protein: CATADRGGDGYTF
D gene: TRBD1
J gene: TRBJ1-2
V gene: TRBV19
clone size: .

CDR3 DNA: TGCGCCAGCAGCCAAGCTCTCGGGGGCTCGAACACTGAAGCTTTCTTT
CDR3 protein: CASSQALGGSNTEAFF
D gene: .
J gene: TRBJ1-1
V gene: TRBV4-3
clone size: .

CDR3 DNA: TGTGCCAGCTCACCACAGGGGGCCGGGGAGCTGTTTTTT
CDR3 protein: CASSPQGAGELFF
D gene: .
J gene: TRBJ2-2
V gene: TRBV18
clone size: .

CDR3 DNA: TGTGCCAGTAGTATCGAGGTCTCTGGGGCCAACGTCCTGACTTTC
CDR3 protein: CASSIEVSGANVLTF
D gene: .
J gene: TRBJ2-6
V gene: TRBV19
clone size: few

CDR3 DNA: TGTGCCAGCAGCTGGCGGGAGACTACCCCCCTCGAGCAGTACTTC
CDR3 protein: CASSWRETTPLEQYF
D gene: TRBD2
J gene: TRBJ2-7
V gene: TRBV5-6
clone size: .

CDR3 DNA: TGTGCCTGGAGTGGGGCAGGGGGCCTGGAGACCCAGTACTTC
CDR3 protein: CAWSGAGGLETQYF
D gene: TRBD1
J gene: TRBJ2-5
V gene: TRBV30
clone size: .

CDR3 DNA: TGTGCCGGCACCCGTGGGGCTTCTTATGGCTACACCTTC
CDR3 protein: CAGTRGASYGYTF
D gene: .
J gene: TRBJ1-2
V gene: TRBV30
clone size: .